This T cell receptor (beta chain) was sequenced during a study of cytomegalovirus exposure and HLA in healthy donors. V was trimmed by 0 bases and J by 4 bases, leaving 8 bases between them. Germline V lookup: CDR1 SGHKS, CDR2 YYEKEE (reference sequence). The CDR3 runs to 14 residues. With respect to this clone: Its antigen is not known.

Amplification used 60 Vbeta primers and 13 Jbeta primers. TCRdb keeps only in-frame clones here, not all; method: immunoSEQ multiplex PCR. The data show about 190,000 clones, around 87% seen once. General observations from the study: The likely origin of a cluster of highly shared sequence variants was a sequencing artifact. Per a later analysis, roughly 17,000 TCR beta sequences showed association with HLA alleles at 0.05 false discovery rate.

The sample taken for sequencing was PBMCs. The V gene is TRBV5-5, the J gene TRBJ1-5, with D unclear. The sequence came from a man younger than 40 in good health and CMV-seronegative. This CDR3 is CASSLDRPNQPQHF. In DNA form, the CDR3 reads TGTGCCAGCAGCTTGGACAGACCAAATCAGCCCCAGCATTTT.